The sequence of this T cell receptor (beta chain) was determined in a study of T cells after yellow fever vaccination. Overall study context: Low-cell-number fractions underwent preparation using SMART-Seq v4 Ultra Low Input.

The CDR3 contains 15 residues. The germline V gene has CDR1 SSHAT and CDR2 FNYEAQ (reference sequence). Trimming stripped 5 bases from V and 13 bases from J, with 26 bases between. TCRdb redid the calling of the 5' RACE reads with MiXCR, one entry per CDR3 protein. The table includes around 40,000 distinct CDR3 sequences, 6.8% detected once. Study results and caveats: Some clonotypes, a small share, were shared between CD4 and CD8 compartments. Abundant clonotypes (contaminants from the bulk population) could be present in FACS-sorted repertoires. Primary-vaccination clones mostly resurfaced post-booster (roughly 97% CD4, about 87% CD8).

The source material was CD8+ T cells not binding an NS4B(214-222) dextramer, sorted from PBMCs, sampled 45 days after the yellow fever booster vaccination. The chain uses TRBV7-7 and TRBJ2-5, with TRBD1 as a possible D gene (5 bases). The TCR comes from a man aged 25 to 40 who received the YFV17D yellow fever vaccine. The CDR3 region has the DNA TGTGCCAGCAGCCTATGGGGCCAGAAAATCGAGACCTTGTACTTC. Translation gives CASSLWGQKIETLYF. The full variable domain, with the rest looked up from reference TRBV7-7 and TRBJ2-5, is GAGVSQSPRYKVTKRGQDVTLRCDPISSHATLYWYQQALGQGPEFLTYFNYEAQPDKSGLPSDRFSAERPEGSISTLTIQRTEQRDSAMYRCASSLWGQKIETLYFGPGTRLLVL.